Listed here are 16 T cell receptor beta chains from one sample, sequenced in a study of early T cells in non-severe SARS-CoV-2 infection. One entry per CDR3 protein results from TCRdb running MiXCR on the 5' RACE reads. The sample lists 60,000 or so distinct CDR3 sequences; 10% to 15% were seen once. The specimen was whole blood, collected at baseline. The receptors were gathered from an adult who was a healthcare worker with PCR-confirmed SARS-CoV-2 infection or an uninfected control (not recorded which).

This clonotype was counted many times. V and J are TRBV20-1 and TRBJ2-1; the match to TRBD2 covers 9 bases. This CDR3 is 16 amino acids long. The germline gives CDR1 DFQATT, CDR2 SNEGSKA (reference sequence). V was pared by 3 bases and J by 0 bases, with 6 bases of the junction left unmatched. CDR3 region: CSARPSGATSYNEQFF. The CDR3 nucleotides are TGCAGTGCTAGGCCTAGCGGGGCCACCTCCTACAATGAGCAGTTCTTC.

This clonotype came up a few times. The chain couples TRBV6-5 to TRBJ2-3; 7 nucleotides match TRBD1. Germline lookup yields CDR1 MNHEY and CDR2 SVGAGI. The CDR3 runs 15 residues. With 2 bases clipped from V and 1 base from J, the junction kept 3 bases outside the gene matches. CDR3 region: CASSYGDRGTDTQYF. Written as DNA, the CDR3 is TGTGCCAGCAGTTACGGAGACAGGGGCACAGATACGCAGTATTTT.

This chain joins TRBV20-1 and TRBJ1-6; D is unresolved. Per germline, CDR1 DFQATT and CDR2 SNEGSKA (reference sequence). With 5 bases removed from V and 7 bases from J, the gap between germline ends came to 15 bases. This CDR3 region has 14 residues. The CDR3 spells CSARIHGLNSPLHF. CDR3 nucleotide sequence: TGCAGTGCTCGAATCCACGGTCTCAATTCACCCCTCCACTTT.

This clonotype occurred many times. The chain has TRBV18 and TRBJ2-7; TRBD2 matches 7 bases. V was pared by 6 bases and J by 0 bases, with 2 bases of the junction left unmatched. Germline V CDR1 and CDR2: KGHSH, LQKENI. CDR3 length equals 13 residues. The CDR3 DNA is TGTGCCAGCTCGCGGGAGAACTCCTACGAGCAGTACTTC. Protein product: CASSRENSYEQYF.

This clonotype was observed many times. The chain links TRBV15 to TRBJ2-7; D unclear. The V and J ends lost 2 bases and 6 bases respectively, with 8 bases between them. This CDR3 region has 12 residues. Germline V gives CDR1 LNHNV, CDR2 YYDKDF (reference sequence). Written as DNA, the CDR3 is TGTGCCACCAGCAGAAAGGGTCTCGAGCAGTACTTC. It translates to CATSRKGLEQYF.

In this sample, this clonotype turned up many times. This chain joins TRBV10-3 and TRBJ2-1; D unclear. Trimming cost V 3 bases and J 14 bases, with 14 bases left between them. This CDR3 has 12 residues. The germline CDR1 and CDR2 sequences are ENHRY and SYGVKD. The CDR3 loop is CAISENLDGEFF. DNA for the CDR3: TGTGCCATCAGTGAAAATTTGGATGGCGAGTTCTTC.

There are a few counts of this clonotype. The rearrangement links TRBV11-2 to TRBJ2-7; D may correspond to TRBD1 or TRBD2 (5 bases each). The ends were cut back, 2 bases at V and 2 bases at J, with 7 bases in the middle. The CDR3 is 13 residues long. Germline assignment: CDR1 SGHAT and CDR2 FQNNGV. CDR3 sequence (DNA): TGTGCCAGCAGCTTAATGGGACCCTACGAGCAGTACTTC. Protein sequence: CASSLMGPYEQYF.

The chain couples TRBV27 to TRBJ1-2; 8 bases fit TRBD1. Germline V gene data show CDR1 as MNHEY and CDR2 as SMNVEV (reference sequence). The J segment lost 11 bases and the V segment lost 5 bases, leaving 16 bases of the junction unmatched. This CDR3 contains 15 residues. CDR3 residues: CASSPRGGQGGRYTF. In DNA form, the CDR3 reads TGTGCCAGCAGTCCCCGGGGAGGACAGGGAGGTCGTTACACCTTC.

This clonotype was observed at least ten times. This chain links TRBV5-1 with TRBJ1-1; D is unresolved. The germline gives CDR1 SGHRS, CDR2 YFSETQ. V was shortened by 1 base and J by 0 bases, with 10 bases between the two germline ends. The CDR3 spans 15 residues. Here the CDR3 DNA reads TGCGCCAGCAGCTTGTATTTAGCCATGAACACTGAAGCTTTCTTT. This sequence encodes CASSLYLAMNTEAFF.

The chain carries TRBV10-3 and TRBJ1-1; D gene ambiguous. The germline V gene has CDR1 ENHRY and CDR2 SYGVKD. V gave up 6 bases and J gave up 9 bases, with 20 bases separating them. The CDR3 has 14 amino acids. In DNA, the CDR3 is TGTGCCATCAGCATCAGCACGGACGGAAATAAAGCTTTCTTT. Translated: CAISISTDGNKAFF.

This clonotype was counted only a few times. This rearrangement joins TRBV3-1 to TRBJ1-3; weak D call: TRBD1 (5 bases). The germline V and J ends were trimmed by 0 bases and 0 bases, with 12 bases remaining between them. CDR3 size: 17 residues. The germline V gene encodes CDR1 LGHDT and CDR2 YNNKEL (reference sequence). The CDR3 spells CASSQEVRGASGNTIYF. CDR3 DNA: TGTGCCAGCAGCCAAGAGGTGAGGGGAGCCTCTGGAAACACCATATATTTT.

This chain links TRBV18 with TRBJ2-3, with D hard to call. Germline loops: CDR1 KGHSH, CDR2 LQKENI. The CDR3 spans 14 residues. V dropped 1 base and J dropped 6 bases, with 11 bases sitting between them. In nucleotides, the CDR3 is TGTGCCAGCTCACCACAGTCAGTCCGGGATACGCAGTATTTT. Translation: CASSPQSVRDTQYF.

This clonotype was detected a few times. V usage is TRBV6-2 or TRBV6-3 and J usage is TRBJ2-7; 11 bases fit TRBD2. V gave up 6 bases and J gave up 1 base; unmatched junction bases: 8. Germline loops: CDR1 MNHEY, CDR2 SVGEGT. This CDR3 has 16 residues. The CDR3 DNA follows: TGTGCCAGCAGCGGGCTAGCGGGAGGCCGGTCCTACGAGCAGTACTTC. As protein: CASSGLAGGRSYEQYF.

This clonotype was found many times. This chain links TRBV6-5 with TRBJ1-1, with D unresolved. This CDR3 spans 15 amino acids. V was cut by 0 bases and J by 3 bases, with 11 bases left in between. Germline CDR1 MNHEY, CDR2 SVGAGI. The CDR3 sequence: CASSYSGPGDTEAFF. The CDR3 coding sequence is TGTGCCAGCAGTTACTCTGGTCCCGGGGACACTGAAGCTTTCTTT.

The chain links TRBV5-1 to TRBJ1-1, with 9 bases fitting TRBD1. CDR1 is SGHRS, CDR2 YFSETQ, per germline. V shed 3 bases and J 5 bases; nucleotides not matched to a gene: 5. The CDR3 length is 14 residues. The DNA for the CDR3 is TGCGCCAGCAGCTCCGGACAGGGGCATACTGAAGCTTTCTTT. Amino acid sequence: CASSSGQGHTEAFF. Variable domain in full (rest from reference TRBV5-1 and TRBJ1-1): KAGVTQTPRYLIKTRGQQVTLSCSPISGHRSVSWYQQTPGQGLQFLFEYFSETQRNKGNFPGRFSGRQFSNSRSEMNVSTLELGDSALYLCASSSGQGHTEAFFGQGTRLTVV.

This clonotype was found a few times. V is TRBV9 and J is TRBJ1-2; the D is unclear. This CDR3 has 15 amino acids. Trimming stripped 0 bases from V and 2 bases from J, with 11 bases between. Looked up from germline, CDR1 is SGDLS and CDR2 is YYNGEE. The DNA for the CDR3 is TGTGCCAGCAGCGTAGAACCGGTCGTGAACTATGGCTACACCTTC. Protein product: CASSVEPVVNYGYTF.